This T cell receptor beta chain originates from a study of cytomegalovirus exposure and HLA in healthy donors. The repertoire was sequenced with immunoSEQ multiplex PCR; TCRdb's copy has only in-frame clones and lacks some. The sample contains over 75,000 clones, more than 75% of which appear only once. Specimen: PBMCs. This TCR derives from a man aged 30 to 39 in good health and CMV-seronegative.

This CDR3 reads CAWSWAGVTNQPQHF. CDR3 in DNA: TGTGCCTGGAGTTGGGCAGGGGTTACCAATCAGCCCCAGCATTTT. The J gene is TRBJ1-5, the V gene TRBV30, with D maybe TRBD1 (6 bases). The CDR3 is made up of 15 amino acids. Germline CDR1 is GTSNPN and CDR2 is SVGIG (reference sequence). V lost 2 bases to trimming and J lost 3 bases, with 14 bases between them.